The present TCR beta chain was sequenced within a study of control samples from healthy donors and cancer patients. The method was immunoSEQ multiplex PCR; TCRdb's version includes in-frame clones alone and lacks a portion of them. Of roughly 370,000 clones in the sample, 75% to 95% were seen once. This CDR3 spans 15 amino acids. V was cut by 3 bases and J by 0 bases, with 9 bases left in between. Per germline, CDR1 ENHRY and CDR2 SYGVKD. The source material was PBMCs. This rearrangement joins TRBV10-3 to TRBJ1-3; D not resolved. The origin of this receptor is a man between 35 and 55 years old with head and neck cancer. The CDR3 here is CAISEWANSGNTIYF. The DNA of the CDR3 is TGTGCCATCAGTGAATGGGCCAACTCTGGAAACACCATATATTTT.